This T cell receptor (beta chain) was documented in a study of vaccination and CD4 T cells after COVID-19. Treatment indicated: roughly ten-day PBMC culture with coronavirus spike peptide pools or control peptides (ViraFEST assay). Sequencing of the DNA from cultured CD4+ T cells was carried out with the Oncomine TCR Beta short-read assay. Scientists extracted genomic DNA from CD4+ T cells grown in culture. TCRdb called the PCR reads again in MiXCR, with one record for every CDR3 protein. The profile shows 20,000 or so distinct CDR3 sequences, just over 55% of them singletons. As regards this clonotype: Its target is unknown.

This CDR3 comprises 15 residues. The germline V and J ends were trimmed by 0 bases and 5 bases, with 13 bases remaining between them. CDR1 and CDR2 (germline): MGHRA, YSYEKL. The sample consisted of CD4+ T cells from blood, cultured in vitro. The genes are TRBV4-1 and TRBJ1-1; no reliable D call. This receptor was obtained from a human donor who had recovered from COVID-19. CDR3 in amino acids: CASSQDTGYRTEAFF. The DNA of the CDR3 is TGCGCCAGCAGCCAAGATACGGGATATCGTACTGAAGCTTTCTTT.